These T cell receptor beta chains were read from a single sample in a study of blood T cell repertoires in COVID-19. TCRdb keeps only in-frame clones here, not all; method: immunoSEQ multiplex PCR. The sample consists of about 250,000 clones, 70% to 90% of them appearing once. Input material: peripheral blood. Receptor source: a woman younger than 45 with acute or convalescent COVID-19. Both conserved end residues are part of each CDR3. Fields, in order: clone size, J gene, D gene, V gene, CDR3 protein, CDR3 DNA. D genes are given only for firm matches. Where a row states a size, it is once, few, many or the class of an expanded clone; other rows omit it.

clone_size: -
j_call: TRBJ2-3
d_call: TRBD2
v_call: TRBV29-1
cdr3_aa: CSVLSGITDTQYF
cdr3_nt: TGCAGCGTCCTTAGCGGGATCACAGATACGCAGTATTTT

clone_size: -
j_call: TRBJ2-1
d_call: TRBD2
v_call: TRBV7-8
cdr3_aa: CASKLAGGPVSYNEQFF
cdr3_nt: TGTGCCAGCAAACTAGCGGGAGGGCCCGTCTCCTACAATGAGCAGTTCTTC

clone_size: -
j_call: TRBJ2-7
d_call: TRBD2
v_call: TRBV2
cdr3_aa: CASSEVLAGEQYF
cdr3_nt: TGTGCCAGCAGTGAAGTGCTAGCGGGCGAGCAGTACTTC

clone_size: -
j_call: TRBJ1-5
d_call: -
v_call: TRBV28
cdr3_aa: CASRGGGSNQPQHF
cdr3_nt: TGTGCCAGTCGAGGGGGGGGGAGCAATCAGCCCCAGCATTTT

clone_size: -
j_call: TRBJ1-1
d_call: -
v_call: TRBV18
cdr3_aa: CASSLMNTEAFF
cdr3_nt: TGTGCCAGCTCACTAATGAACACTGAAGCTTTCTTT

clone_size: -
j_call: TRBJ2-3
d_call: TRBD2
v_call: TRBV29-1
cdr3_aa: CSVAGAADTQYF
cdr3_nt: TGCAGCGTGGCGGGAGCCGCAGATACGCAGTATTTT

clone_size: -
j_call: TRBJ2-2
d_call: TRBD2
v_call: TRBV19
cdr3_aa: CASKAGALPNGELFF
cdr3_nt: TGTGCCAGTAAGGCGGGAGCGCTACCCAACGGGGAGCTGTTTTTT

clone_size: -
j_call: TRBJ2-2
d_call: -
v_call: TRBV14
cdr3_aa: CASSPQGTGELFF
cdr3_nt: TGTGCCAGCAGCCCCCAGGGAACCGGGGAGCTGTTTTTT

clone_size: -
j_call: TRBJ2-7
d_call: -
v_call: TRBV5-1
cdr3_aa: CASSLEGRSYEQYF
cdr3_nt: TGCGCCAGCAGCCTGGAGGGGCGCTCCTACGAGCAGTACTTC

clone_size: -
j_call: TRBJ2-2
d_call: TRBD1
v_call: TRBV30
cdr3_aa: CAWSGTGNTGELFF
cdr3_nt: TGTGCCTGGAGTGGGACAGGGAACACCGGGGAGCTGTTTTTT

clone_size: -
j_call: TRBJ1-1
d_call: -
v_call: TRBV5-1
cdr3_aa: CASSLVGRQENTEAFF
cdr3_nt: TGCGCCAGCAGCTTGGTTGGGAGACAGGAGAACACTGAAGCTTTCTTT

clone_size: -
j_call: TRBJ2-1
d_call: -
v_call: TRBV5-1
cdr3_aa: CASSQEVLSSSPYNEQFF
cdr3_nt: TGCGCCAGCAGCCAGGAAGTCCTCAGTTCTTCTCCCTACAATGAGCAGTTCTTC

clone_size: once
j_call: TRBJ2-5
d_call: TRBD2
v_call: TRBV2
cdr3_aa: CASSQLAGAQETQYF
cdr3_nt: TGTGCCAGCAGTCAACTAGCGGGAGCCCAAGAGACCCAGTACTTC

clone_size: -
j_call: TRBJ2-7
d_call: TRBD2
v_call: TRBV19
cdr3_aa: CASSTGTGRLAGGRPYEQYF
cdr3_nt: TGTGCCAGTAGTACGGGGACAGGGCGACTAGCGGGAGGGCGGCCCTACGAGCAGTACTTC

clone_size: -
j_call: TRBJ1-1
d_call: -
v_call: TRBV6-2/TRBV6-3
cdr3_aa: CASNYSTVDRQNTEAFF
cdr3_nt: TGTGCCAGCAACTACTCAACCGTGGACAGACAGAACACTGAAGCTTTCTTT

clone_size: -
j_call: TRBJ1-2
d_call: -
v_call: TRBV5-6
cdr3_aa: CASSLPANYGYTF
cdr3_nt: TGTGCCAGCAGCTTGCCCGCTAACTATGGCTACACCTTC

clone_size: -
j_call: TRBJ2-3
d_call: TRBD1
v_call: TRBV7-8
cdr3_aa: CASSSTGGLDTQYF
cdr3_nt: TGTGCCAGCAGCTCGACAGGGGGCTTGGATACGCAGTATTTT

clone_size: once
j_call: TRBJ2-1
d_call: TRBD1
v_call: TRBV11-2
cdr3_aa: CASSLQGARFNEQFF
cdr3_nt: TGTGCCAGCAGCCTCCAGGGGGCGCGGTTCAATGAGCAGTTCTTC

clone_size: -
j_call: TRBJ2-1
d_call: TRBD1
v_call: TRBV23-1
cdr3_aa: CASIPPQGENNEQFF
cdr3_nt: TGCGCCAGCATCCCCCCCCAGGGGGAGAACAATGAGCAGTTCTTC

clone_size: -
j_call: TRBJ2-4
d_call: TRBD1
v_call: TRBV11-2
cdr3_aa: CASRPTPGQLLAKNIQYF
cdr3_nt: TGTGCCAGCAGGCCCACACCGGGACAGCTTTTAGCCAAAAACATTCAGTACTTC

clone_size: -
j_call: TRBJ2-6
d_call: -
v_call: TRBV7-9
cdr3_aa: CASSLLSRVPSGANVLTF
cdr3_nt: TGTGCCAGCAGCTTATTATCACGAGTTCCCTCTGGGGCCAACGTCCTGACTTTC

clone_size: -
j_call: TRBJ2-1
d_call: TRBD1
v_call: TRBV19
cdr3_aa: CASSGDRGLNEQFF
cdr3_nt: TGTGCCAGTAGTGGGGACAGGGGCCTCAATGAGCAGTTCTTC

clone_size: -
j_call: TRBJ2-7
d_call: TRBD2
v_call: TRBV6-2/TRBV6-3
cdr3_aa: CASSYLGGSSYEQYF
cdr3_nt: TGTGCCAGCAGTTACCTGGGCGGGAGCTCCTACGAGCAGTACTTC

clone_size: once
j_call: TRBJ2-3
d_call: -
v_call: TRBV9
cdr3_aa: CASSVEGVGADTQYF
cdr3_nt: TGTGCCAGCAGCGTAGAAGGGGTTGGAGCAGATACGCAGTATTTT

clone_size: -
j_call: TRBJ2-1
d_call: TRBD2
v_call: TRBV6-5
cdr3_aa: CASSYSSGSSYNEQFF
cdr3_nt: TGTGCCAGCAGTTACTCTAGCGGGAGCTCCTACAATGAGCAGTTCTTC

clone_size: once
j_call: TRBJ2-1
d_call: -
v_call: TRBV1
cdr3_aa: CTSSQVGEVDNEQFF
cdr3_nt: TGCACCAGCAGCCAAGTGGGAGAGGTCGACAATGAGCAGTTCTTC

clone_size: once
j_call: TRBJ2-3
d_call: TRBD2
v_call: TRBV18
cdr3_aa: CASSLTSGRGDTQYF
cdr3_nt: TGTGCCAGCTCCCTAACTAGCGGGAGAGGAGATACGCAGTATTTT

clone_size: few
j_call: TRBJ2-1
d_call: -
v_call: TRBV11-3
cdr3_aa: CASSQNSNEQFF
cdr3_nt: TGTGCCAGCAGCCAGAATTCAAATGAGCAGTTCTTC

clone_size: -
j_call: TRBJ2-3
d_call: -
v_call: TRBV5-1
cdr3_aa: CASSLMVGADTDTQYF
cdr3_nt: TGCGCCAGCAGCTTAATGGTTGGGGCGGACACAGATACGCAGTATTTT

clone_size: -
j_call: TRBJ2-2
d_call: -
v_call: TRBV13
cdr3_aa: CASSLRTVTGELFF
cdr3_nt: TGTGCCAGCAGCTTGAGGACAGTCACCGGGGAGCTGTTTTTT

clone_size: -
j_call: TRBJ1-1
d_call: TRBD1
v_call: TRBV19
cdr3_aa: CASSNRQGQRSDTEAFF
cdr3_nt: TGTGCCAGTAGTAACCGACAGGGTCAGAGGTCGGACACTGAAGCTTTCTTT

clone_size: -
j_call: TRBJ2-1
d_call: -
v_call: TRBV11-3
cdr3_aa: CASSYRRGGLDNEQFF
cdr3_nt: TGTGCCAGCAGCTACAGAAGGGGGGGCTTGGACAATGAGCAGTTCTTC

clone_size: -
j_call: TRBJ1-2
d_call: -
v_call: TRBV6-2/TRBV6-3
cdr3_aa: CASSYSAGGIGGYTF
cdr3_nt: TGTGCCAGCAGTTACTCGGCCGGGGGGATTGGTGGCTACACCTTC

clone_size: -
j_call: TRBJ2-1
d_call: TRBD2
v_call: TRBV10-3
cdr3_aa: CAISGTSSYNEQFF
cdr3_nt: TGTGCCATCAGTGGGACTAGCAGCTACAATGAGCAGTTCTTC

clone_size: -
j_call: TRBJ1-4
d_call: TRBD1
v_call: TRBV5-1
cdr3_aa: CASSLSGQGATEKLFF
cdr3_nt: TGCGCCAGCAGCCTATCTGGACAGGGGGCGACTGAAAAACTGTTTTTT

clone_size: -
j_call: TRBJ2-6
d_call: TRBD1
v_call: TRBV2
cdr3_aa: CASTHGTGVSGANVLTF
cdr3_nt: TGTGCCAGCACTCATGGGACAGGGGTCTCTGGGGCCAACGTCCTGACTTTC

clone_size: -
j_call: TRBJ2-3
d_call: TRBD2
v_call: TRBV7-2
cdr3_aa: CASRRGLGTDTQYF
cdr3_nt: TGTGCCAGCAGGAGGGGACTAGGAACAGATACGCAGTATTTT

clone_size: -
j_call: TRBJ1-1
d_call: TRBD1
v_call: TRBV29-1
cdr3_aa: CSTRGFPEAFF
cdr3_nt: TGCAGCACCAGGGGGTTCCCTGAAGCTTTCTTT

clone_size: -
j_call: TRBJ2-2
d_call: -
v_call: TRBV7-9
cdr3_aa: CASSLFGQRNTGELFF
cdr3_nt: TGTGCCAGCAGCTTATTCGGACAGAGAAACACCGGGGAGCTGTTTTTT

clone_size: -
j_call: TRBJ2-1
d_call: TRBD2
v_call: TRBV4-3
cdr3_aa: CASSPGTSGKNEQFF
cdr3_nt: TGCGCCAGCAGCCCCGGGACTAGCGGGAAGAATGAGCAGTTCTTC